The 30 T cell receptor beta chains below were found in one sample sequenced in a study of blood T cells in healthy people across ages. For the second PCR, which ran for roughly 6 to 12 cycles, a sample-barcoded 5' primer and a J-beta primer mix were used. One entry per CDR3 protein, called by TCRdb with MiXCR from the 5' RACE reads. The table records 650,000 to 800,000 distinct CDR3 sequences, 40% to 50% of them present only once. Material for sequencing was blood. The receptors stem from a man aged 55 to 69 in good health.

This clonotype appeared many times. The V call is TRBV4-3, the J call TRBJ2-7, with D uncertain. Germline CDR1 reads LGHNA; CDR2 reads YSLEER. The CDR3 consists of 14 residues. Trimming left V 0 bases short and J 0 bases short, with 6 bases between. This CDR3 reads CASSQDYLSYEQYF. CDR3 DNA: TGCGCCAGCAGCCAAGATTACCTCTCCTACGAGCAGTACTTC.

This clonotype came up a few times. The CDR3 DNA reads as TGCAGCGTTGTCCCAGGTCAGGAGACCCAGTACTTC. It specifies CSVVPGQETQYF. The chain has TRBV29-1 and TRBJ2-5, with unresolved D. The germline V gene encodes CDR1 SQVTM and CDR2 ANQGSEA. This CDR3 has 12 residues. With 4 bases removed from V and 5 bases from J, the gap between germline ends came to 11 bases.

The rearrangement joins TRBV6-2 or TRBV6-3 to TRBJ1-1; D is unclear. CDR3 size: 15 residues. V dropped 6 bases and J dropped 0 bases, with 14 bases sitting between them. Germline V lookup: CDR1 MNHEY, CDR2 SVGEGT. CDR3 DNA: TGTGCCAGCAGCCGGATCGGGAGCATGAACACTGAAGCTTTCTTT. Encoded protein: CASSRIGSMNTEAFF.

This clonotype was counted between two and nine times. The genes are TRBV25-1 and TRBJ2-5, with 12 bases fitting TRBD1. This CDR3 has 19 residues. Germline lookup yields CDR1 MGHDK and CDR2 SYGVNS. Germline trimming cut 3 bases from V and 0 bases from J; bases unmatched to any gene: 11. CDR3 region: CASSDPGTGGVQYQETQYF. CDR3 in DNA: TGTGCCAGCAGTGACCCTGGGACAGGGGGCGTCCAGTACCAAGAGACCCAGTACTTC.

In this sample, this clonotype turned up many times. The chain links TRBV7-2 to TRBJ2-3; a possible D gene is TRBD2 (6 bases). Trimming removed 3 bases from V and 1 base from J, with 11 bases in between. Germline assignment: CDR1 SGHTA and CDR2 FQGNSA. The CDR3 is 15 amino acids. The CDR3 region has the DNA TGTGCCAGCAGCTTGGGCGGGGCTGGCACAGATACGCAGTATTTT. Amino acids: CASSLGGAGTDTQYF.

The gene calls are TRBV5-1 and TRBJ1-2, with TRBD1 identical over 8 bases. Germline CDR1 reads SGHRS; CDR2 reads YFSETQ. V dropped 4 bases and J dropped 8; count of bases not matched to a gene: 7. This CDR3 comprises 13 residues. CDR3 sequence reads: CASSADRVRGYTF. CDR3 sequence (DNA): TGCGCCAGCAGCGCGGACAGGGTCCGCGGCTACACCTTC.

This clonotype came up a few times. V gene TRBV24-1 combines with J gene TRBJ1-2; D is unresolved. Germline-derived CDR1 and CDR2 are KGHDR and SFDVKD. The CDR3 is 15 residues long. V shed 4 bases and J shed 3 bases, with 14 bases lying between them. CDR3 sequence (DNA): TGTGCCACCAGTGACCCCCGCGGACGGTACTATGGCTACACCTTC. It codes for CATSDPRGRYYGYTF.

The V and J genes are TRBV2 and TRBJ2-3; D ambiguous. CDR3 length: 14 residues. The V end was cut by 6 bases, the J end by 0 bases, with 10 bases between. From germline, CDR1 is SNHLY and CDR2 FYNNEI. CDR3 protein: CASRIESSTDTQYF. The DNA of the CDR3 is TGTGCCAGCAGAATCGAGTCTAGCACAGATACGCAGTATTTT.

The chain carries TRBV29-1 and TRBJ1-1, with a weak D call TRBD1 (5 bases). In germline, CDR1 is SQVTM, CDR2 ANQGSEA. This CDR3 spans 12 amino acids. The V gene lost 6 bases and the J gene lost 11 bases, with 19 bases spanning the gap. CDR3 DNA: TGCAGCGTGGATGACGGATCCGGGGGGGCTTTCTTT. Protein product: CSVDDGSGGAFF.

This clonotype was seen only a few times. J is TRBJ2-4 and V is TRBV28, with D perhaps assigned TRBD1 or TRBD2 (5 bases each). TRBJ2-7 matches the DNA end more closely, so the J call is doubtful. In germline, CDR1 is MDHEN, CDR2 SYDVKM. The CDR3 sequence is 14 residues long. CDR3 DNA: TGTGCCAGCAGTTCGCCGGGACCGACCTACGAGCAGTACTTC. It translates to CASSSPGPTYEQYF.

The gene calls are TRBV4-3 and TRBJ1-1, with 7 positions matching TRBD1. The CDR3 is 14 residues long. Germline CDR1 LGHNA, CDR2 YSLEER. With V trimmed by 1 base and J by 6 bases, 5 bases remained unmatched. CDR3 DNA sequence: TGCGCCAGCAGCCAAGTACAGGGGAGGGCTGAAGCTTTCTTT. Protein product: CASSQVQGRAEAFF.

The rearrangement uses TRBV10-3 and TRBJ2-3; D is unresolved. This CDR3 is 12 amino acids long. CDR1 is ENHRY, CDR2 SYGVKD, per germline. Trimming shortened V by 2 bases and J by 5 bases, and 5 bases separated the two germline ends. CDR3 nucleotide sequence: TGTGCCATCAGTGAGGGTGGAGATACGCAGTATTTT. Translation gives CAISEGGDTQYF.

This rearrangement joins TRBV2 to TRBJ2-2; D unresolved. V was clipped by 7 bases and J by 6 bases, with 9 bases between them. From germline, CDR1 is SNHLY and CDR2 FYNNEI. CDR3 length: 12 residues. CDR3 nucleotide sequence: TGTGCCAGCACGGCACCCCCCGGGGAGCTGTTTTTT. Residues: CASTAPPGELFF.

The chain combines TRBV20-1 with TRBJ2-3; 11 bases match TRBD2. V was clipped by 5 bases and J by 8 bases; unmatched bases: 6. The V gene's germline CDR1 is DFQATT and CDR2 SNEGSKA (reference sequence). The CDR3 length is 13 residues. The CDR3 DNA follows: TGCAGTGCTGAGATTAGCGGGGGGGGTACGCAGTATTTT. The encoded protein is CSAEISGGGTQYF.

The rearrangement joins TRBV30 to TRBJ2-7; D is possibly TRBD1 (5 bases). Germline CDR1 reads GTSNPN; CDR2 reads SVGIG (reference sequence). Trimming removed 2 bases from V and 3 bases from J, with 8 bases in between. This CDR3 is built from 12 residues. This chain's CDR3 is CAWSRQGYEQYF. CDR3 DNA sequence: TGTGCCTGGAGTCGTCAGGGCTACGAGCAGTACTTC.

This chain connects TRBV6-4 to TRBJ2-5; D might be TRBD1 or TRBD2, each matching 5 bases. The CDR3 totals 15 residues. The V gene's germline CDR1 is MRHNA and CDR2 SNTAGT. The V gene lost 3 bases and the J gene lost 2 bases, with 13 bases spanning the gap. The DNA of the CDR3 is TGTGCCAGCAGTGAAAGAGGGGAGCCGCAAGAGACCCAGTACTTC. Protein sequence: CASSERGEPQETQYF.

The J gene is TRBJ2-1, the V gene TRBV11-2; D unresolved. V shed 5 bases and J shed 9 bases, with 11 bases lying between them. The germline V gene encodes CDR1 SGHAT and CDR2 FQNNGV. The CDR3 sequence is 12 residues long. CDR3 loop: CASSGGSREQFF. The CDR3 DNA reads TGTGCCAGCAGCGGTGGCTCCCGTGAGCAGTTCTTC.

This clonotype was recorded a few times. The rearrangement joins TRBV12-3 or TRBV12-4 to TRBJ1-4, with a tentative D call TRBD1 (5 bases). V lost 5 bases and J 7 bases, leaving 14 bases between the germline ends. CDR3 length equals 14 residues. As DNA, the CDR3 is TGTGCCAGCAGTCCCCGGGGGATGGGTGAAAAACTGTTTTTT. Translation: CASSPRGMGEKLFF.

The chain has TRBV13 and TRBJ2-5; 8 bases agree with TRBD1. The CDR3 consists of 13 residues. With 3 bases clipped from V and 6 bases from J, the junction kept 3 bases outside the gene matches. CDR1 and CDR2 from the germline V gene are PRHDT and FYEKMQ (reference sequence). The CDR3 here is CASSFRTGQTQYF. DNA for the CDR3: TGTGCCAGCAGCTTTAGGACAGGGCAGACCCAGTACTTC.

The CDR3 loop reads CASTLRPDRGNGYTF. CDR3 nucleotides: TGTGCCAGCACCCTACGTCCGGACAGGGGGAATGGCTACACCTTC. The V and J genes are TRBV7-9 and TRBJ1-2; 10 positions match TRBD1. With V trimmed by 7 bases and J by 6 bases, 11 bases remained unmatched. Looked up from germline, CDR1 is SEHNR and CDR2 is FQNEAQ (reference sequence). The CDR3 runs 15 residues. Based on the CDR3 plus reference TRBV7-9 and TRBJ1-2, the full variable domain is DTGVSQNPRHKITKRGQNVTFRCDPISEHNRLYWYRQTLGQGPEFLTYFQNEAQLEKSRLLSDRFSAERPKGSFSTLEIQRTEQGDSAMYLCASTLRPDRGNGYTFGSGTRLTVV.

This clonotype came up a few times. The V and J genes are TRBV7-9 and TRBJ1-1; D gene unclear. Germline CDR1 is SEHNR and CDR2 is FQNEAQ (reference sequence). Trimming left V 5 bases short and J 0 bases short, with 7 bases between. This CDR3 has 13 residues. Here the CDR3 DNA reads TGTGCCAGCAGCACACACATGAACACTGAAGCTTTCTTT. Encoded protein: CASSTHMNTEAFF.

V is TRBV6-6 and J is TRBJ1-1; D perhaps matches TRBD1 (5 bases). The CDR3 length is 12 residues. The germline CDR1 and CDR2 sequences are MNHNY and SVGAGI (reference sequence). Trimming left V 8 bases short and J 11 bases short, with 18 bases between. This chain's CDR3 is CASSPGAGGAFF. The CDR3 DNA reads as TGTGCCAGCTCCCCCGGGGCGGGGGGGGCTTTCTTT.

CDR3 sequence reads: CASSSGHQYF. The CDR3 DNA is TGTGCCAGCAGTTCGGGACATCAGTACTTC. The rearrangement links TRBV6-6 to TRBJ2-7, with D possibly TRBD1 on 6 matching bases. Trimming stripped 4 bases from V and 10 bases from J, with 8 bases between. This CDR3 has 10 amino acids. Per the germline V gene, CDR1 is MNHNY and CDR2 is SVGAGI (reference sequence).

V usage is TRBV6-6 and J usage is TRBJ1-4; D is unresolved. V was shortened by 7 bases and J by 4 bases, with 19 bases between the two germline ends. The CDR3 has 16 amino acids. From germline, CDR1 is MNHNY and CDR2 SVGAGI (reference sequence). The CDR3 is CASNQSKPSLNEKLFF. CDR3 DNA sequence: TGTGCCAGCAACCAAAGCAAGCCCAGCCTTAATGAAAAACTGTTTTTT.

This clonotype was detected a few times. The J gene is TRBJ1-2, the V gene TRBV7-2; TRBD1 is a possible D gene (5 bases). This CDR3 comprises 14 residues. Deletions cut 1 base from V and 6 bases from J, with 12 bases between. The germline gives CDR1 SGHTA, CDR2 FQGNSA. Here the CDR3 DNA reads TGTGCCAGCAGCTTAGAGCGTTGGGGGAATGGCTACACCTTC. Its translation is CASSLERWGNGYTF.

A note on this clonotype: This may arise from a read error, as a much more abundant clone is one base away. CDR3 protein: CASSTQGLSGANVLTF. CDR3 nucleotides: TGTGCCAGCAGCACCCAGGGTCTATCTGGGGCCAACGTCCTGACTTTC. V and J are TRBV7-2 and TRBJ2-6, with D tentatively TRBD1 (5 bases). Looked up from germline, CDR1 is SGHTA and CDR2 is FQGNSA. The CDR3 has 16 amino acids. The V end was cut by 5 bases, the J end by 1 base, with 12 bases between.

The chain uses TRBV20-1 and TRBJ1-1; D is unclear. CDR1 is DFQATT, CDR2 SNEGSKA, per germline (reference sequence). This CDR3 is built from 13 residues. The germline V and J ends were trimmed by 3 bases and 3 bases, with 11 bases remaining between them. The CDR3 DNA follows: TGCAGTGCTAGTGCCAGGTCCGACACTGAAGCTTTCTTT. Its translation: CSASARSDTEAFF.

In its sample, this clonotype was seen many times. The chain links TRBV25-1 to TRBJ1-4; weak D call: TRBD1 (5 bases). This CDR3 spans 16 amino acids. V lost 2 bases, J lost 4 bases, and 14 bases lay in between. Germline V lookup: CDR1 MGHDK, CDR2 SYGVNS. The CDR3 protein is CASSEGAGFLNEKLFF. CDR3 DNA sequence: TGTGCCAGCAGTGAAGGGGCGGGCTTCCTTAATGAAAAACTGTTTTTT.

This chain joins TRBV3-1 and TRBJ2-5, with TRBD2 matching 9 bases. Germline V CDR1 and CDR2: LGHDT, YNNKEL (reference sequence). The J segment lost 4 bases and the V segment lost 1 base, leaving 4 bases of the junction unmatched. CDR3 size: 15 residues. The chain's CDR3 is CASSQGQRGAETQYF. The CDR3 DNA is TGTGCCAGCAGCCAAGGACAGCGGGGGGCAGAGACCCAGTACTTC.

The chain couples TRBV12-3 or TRBV12-4 to TRBJ1-5, with D perhaps matching TRBD1 (5 bases). V gave up 7 bases and J gave up 3 bases, with 13 bases separating them. The CDR3 totals 14 residues. The CDR3 spells CASTSAGTNQPQHF. DNA of the CDR3: TGTGCCAGCACCTCGGCCGGGACCAATCAGCCCCAGCATTTT.